These 18 T cell receptor beta chains came from one sample sequenced in a study of blood T cell repertoires in COVID-19. This table comes from immunoSEQ multiplex PCR, and its TCRdb copy is limited to in-frame clones, with some not included. This table has approximately 320,000 clones, about 91% appearing once. The specimen was PBMCs or T cells enriched from blood (not recorded which). The receptor set was obtained from a woman between 18 and 29 years old who had recovered from COVID-19.

This sequence joins TRBV28 and TRBJ2-2, with D possibly matching TRBD2 (6 bases). The CDR3 has 17 amino acids. Trimming removed 5 bases from V and 6 bases from J, with 22 bases in between. Germline assignment: CDR1 MDHEN and CDR2 SYDVKM. This CDR3 reads CASSPTPGTHGSGELFF. CDR3 in DNA: TGTGCCAGCAGTCCCACCCCCGGGACTCACGGCTCCGGGGAGCTGTTTTTT.

V gene TRBV28 combines with J gene TRBJ1-6, with D tentatively TRBD1 (6 bases). Deletions cut 5 bases from V and 3 bases from J, with 14 bases between. The CDR3 consists of 16 residues. The germline V gene encodes CDR1 MDHEN and CDR2 SYDVKM. The CDR3 DNA follows: TGTGCCAGCAGTCCCACTCCAGGGGACTATAATTCACCCCTCCACTTT. Translating it yields CASSPTPGDYNSPLHF.

The chain has TRBV19 and TRBJ2-7; tentative D call: TRBD1 (5 bases). V was clipped by 5 bases and J by 5 bases, with 16 bases between them. This CDR3 spans 14 amino acids. Germline loops: CDR1 LNHDA, CDR2 SQIVND (reference sequence). Here the CDR3 DNA reads TGTGCCAGTAGTCACGGACACCTGGGCAACGAGCAGTACTTC. As protein: CASSHGHLGNEQYF.

The chain uses TRBV18 and TRBJ1-3; D remains ambiguous. This CDR3 spans 13 amino acids. CDR1 is KGHSH, CDR2 LQKENI, per germline. The V end lost 2 bases, the J end lost 3 bases, and 5 bases lay between the germline ends. The CDR3, as DNA: TGTGCCAGCTCACCATACGGTGGAAACACCATATATTTT. Translating it yields CASSPYGGNTIYF.

V and J are TRBV5-4 and TRBJ2-1; the match to TRBD2 covers 10 bases. This CDR3 is built from 15 residues. Per germline, CDR1 SGHNT and CDR2 YYREEE (reference sequence). J lost 5 bases, V lost 2 bases, and 4 bases had no gene match. CDR3 coding DNA: TGTGCCAGCAGCTTCCGTAGCGGGGGGAACAATGAGCAGTTCTTC. Protein: CASSFRSGGNNEQFF.

The rearrangement joins TRBV4-1 to TRBJ2-7; 7 bases line up with TRBD2. V lost 3 bases to trimming and J lost 6 bases; unmatched junction nucleotides: 14. The CDR3 is 16 amino acids. From germline, CDR1 is MGHRA and CDR2 YSYEKL. CDR3 in DNA: TGCGCCAGCAGCCATGCCATCGGCGGGAGCGGATCCGAGCAGTACTTC. It specifies CASSHAIGGSGSEQYF.

The rearrangement joins TRBV28 to TRBJ2-5, with D possibly TRBD1 on 5 matching bases. This CDR3 has 14 residues. Trimming took off 6 bases at V and 3 bases at J, with 14 bases between the two ends. Per germline, CDR1 MDHEN and CDR2 SYDVKM. This CDR3 is CASSKGQHKETQYF. As DNA, the CDR3 is TGTGCCAGCAGCAAGGGGCAGCACAAAGAGACCCAGTACTTC.

This chain uses TRBV29-1 with TRBJ2-2; TRBD1 matches at 8 bases. CDR3 length: 14 residues. Germline CDR1 SQVTM, CDR2 ANQGSEA. J gave up 1 base and V 5 bases, and 3 bases lay outside the gene matches. CDR3 DNA: TGCAGCGTTTCCGGGACAGGGAACACCGGGGAGCTGTTTTTT. This encodes CSVSGTGNTGELFF.

The rearrangement uses TRBV18 and TRBJ1-6; D gene uncertain. Germline V lookup: CDR1 KGHSH, CDR2 LQKENI. The CDR3 totals 16 residues. The ends were cut back, 2 bases at V and 8 bases at J, with 16 bases in the middle. This CDR3 reads CASSPIIGGFDSPLHF. The CDR3 region has the DNA TGTGCCAGCTCACCAATTATAGGAGGGTTTGATTCACCCCTCCACTTT.

This chain links TRBV28 with TRBJ1-1; 7 nucleotides line up with TRBD1. Germline CDR1 and CDR2: MDHEN and SYDVKM. This CDR3 has 17 residues. V lost 1 base and J lost 1; bases outside the gene matches: 9. CDR3 DNA sequence: TGTGCCAGCAGTTTATATCCCAGCAGACAGGGGAACACTGAAGCTTTCTTT. This codes for CASSLYPSRQGNTEAFF. Based on the CDR3 plus reference TRBV28 and TRBJ1-1, the full variable domain is DVKVTQSSRYLVKRTGEKVFLECVQDMDHENMFWYRQDPGLGLRLIYFSYDVKMKEKGDIPEGYSVSREKKERFSLILESASTNQTSMYLCASSLYPSRQGNTEAFFGQGTRLTVV.

V gene TRBV5-4 combines with J gene TRBJ2-7; 7 nucleotides align to TRBD2. This CDR3 has 14 residues. From germline, CDR1 is SGHNT and CDR2 YYREEE (reference sequence). V dropped 4 bases and J dropped 7; count of bases not matched to a gene: 11. The CDR3 loop is CASSAKRTSQEQYF. The CDR3 region has the DNA TGTGCCAGCAGCGCAAAGAGGACTAGTCAAGAGCAGTACTTC.

The rearrangement links TRBV27 to TRBJ1-3; D might be TRBD1 (5 bases). The CDR3 spans 15 residues. Germline assignment: CDR1 MNHEY and CDR2 SMNVEV (reference sequence). The V and J ends lost 5 bases and 1 base respectively, with 12 bases between them. In nucleotides, the CDR3 is TGTGCCAGCAGTGCGAGAAGGGGTTCTGGAAACACCATATATTTT. Translated: CASSARRGSGNTIYF.

This chain joins TRBV9 and TRBJ1-5; no definite D call. CDR3 length: 15 residues. In germline, CDR1 is SGDLS, CDR2 YYNGEE. V was cut by 0 bases and J by 6 bases, with 13 bases left in between. The DNA for the CDR3 is TGTGCCAGCAGCGTAGATGGGGAGATAAGTCAGCCCCAGCATTTT. This translates into CASSVDGEISQPQHF.

V usage is TRBV28 and J usage is TRBJ2-2, with D possibly TRBD2 on 5 matching bases. Germline CDR1 is MDHEN and CDR2 is SYDVKM. The CDR3 has 12 amino acids. Trimming pared 8 bases from V and 6 bases from J, leaving 10 bases between. This CDR3 reads CASLAAAGELFF. In DNA form, the CDR3 reads TGTGCCAGCCTAGCAGCGGCCGGGGAGCTGTTTTTT. The complete variable domain, with remaining parts taken from reference TRBV28 and TRBJ2-2, reads DVKVTQSSRYLVKRTGEKVFLECVQDMDHENMFWYRQDPGLGLRLIYFSYDVKMKEKGDIPEGYSVSREKKERFSLILESASTNQTSMYLCASLAAAGELFFGEGSRLTVL.

This chain joins TRBV29-1 and TRBJ2-7; 10 bases align to TRBD1. CDR1 and CDR2 (germline): SQVTM, ANQGSEA. V gave up 7 bases and J gave up 3 bases; unmatched junction bases: 6. The CDR3 runs 13 residues. The CDR3 DNA reads TGCAGCGCTGCCCGGACAGGGGGCTACGAGCAGTACTTC. This codes for CSAARTGGYEQYF.

This clone was detected only a few times. The CDR3 DNA reads TGCGCCAGCAGATGGGGCGCCTCCACCGGGGAGCTGTTTTTT. This encodes CASRWGASTGELFF. J is TRBJ2-2 and V is TRBV5-1; TRBD1 might be the D (5 bases). V lost 5 bases and J 4 bases, leaving 12 bases between the germline ends. The CDR3 consists of 14 residues. Per germline, CDR1 SGHRS and CDR2 YFSETQ.

The chain links TRBV9 to TRBJ2-2; a weak D match, TRBD2 (5 bases). From germline, CDR1 is SGDLS and CDR2 YYNGEE. The V end was cut by 0 bases, the J end by 1 base, with 7 bases between. The CDR3 is 15 residues long. The CDR3 coding sequence is TGTGCCAGCAGCGTAGCTAGCCTGAACACCGGGGAGCTGTTTTTT. It codes for CASSVASLNTGELFF.

The chain uses TRBV6-1 and TRBJ1-1; D is uncertain. The CDR3 is made up of 15 amino acids. Trimming shortened V by 2 bases and J by 3 bases, and 13 bases separated the two germline ends. CDR1 and CDR2 from the germline V gene are MNHNS and SASEGT. The CDR3 is CASSEINSFDTEAFF. The CDR3 DNA sequence: TGTGCCAGCAGTGAAATAAACTCTTTCGACACTGAAGCTTTCTTT.